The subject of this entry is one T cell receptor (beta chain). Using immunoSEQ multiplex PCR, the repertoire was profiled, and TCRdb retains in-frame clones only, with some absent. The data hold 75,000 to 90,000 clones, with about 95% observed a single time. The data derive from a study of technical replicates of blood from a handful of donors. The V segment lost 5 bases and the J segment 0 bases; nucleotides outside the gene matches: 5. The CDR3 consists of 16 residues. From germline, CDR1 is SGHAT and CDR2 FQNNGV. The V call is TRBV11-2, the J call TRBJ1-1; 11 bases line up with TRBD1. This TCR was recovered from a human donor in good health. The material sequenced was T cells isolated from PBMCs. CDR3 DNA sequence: TGTGCCAGCAGCCCCTGGACAGGGGGCCTGAACACTGAAGCTTTCTTT. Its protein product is CASSPWTGGLNTEAFF.